The rows below give T cell receptor beta chains drawn from one sample of a study of T cells expressing NK-cell markers. TCRdb re-called the 5' RACE reads and shows each CDR3 protein once, DNA omitted. This sample's table reports about 32,000 distinct CDR3 sequences. Sequences were obtained from blood T cells: a sorted CD56 or NKG2C T cell subset, CD4+ or CD8+ T cells, or bulk PBMC T cells (not recorded which). These receptors were obtained from a woman aged 18-70 years in good health. The CDR3 runs from the conserved cysteine through the conserved F or W. Only part of the rows carry a size: once, few, many, or a class if the clone is expanded.

v_gene,j_gene,abundance,CDR3aa
TRBV7-3,TRBJ2-3,-,CASSLTVSSGGDTDTQYF
TRBV20-1,TRBJ2-3,-,CSAVSGRALDTQYF
TRBV6-5,TRBJ2-2,-,CASSYLGLAGALTGELFF
TRBV4-1,TRBJ1-1,medium-sized,CASSQTRNTEAFF
TRBV9,TRBJ1-6,-,CASRQGVNSPLHF
TRBV2,TRBJ1-2,-,CASSEPGQVGANYGYTF
TRBV24-1,TRBJ2-3,-,CATGGGEDRGLSTDTQYF
TRBV6-6,TRBJ2-5,-,CASAEGETQYF
TRBV9,TRBJ2-1,-,CASSVGSSGTYNEQFF
TRBV5-1,TRBJ1-2,-,CASSLDPSQGAGYGYTF
TRBV6-1,TRBJ2-3,-,CASNTPTSGGYTQYF
TRBV12-3/TRBV12-4,TRBJ2-3,-,CASRPHDSASTDTQYF
TRBV4-1,TRBJ2-3,-,CASSQVAERATDTQYF
TRBV15,TRBJ2-5,-,CATPPKETQYF
TRBV7-9,TRBJ1-1,-,CASSLPGGEGNTEAFF
TRBV27,TRBJ2-1,-,CASSFLAGLAGYNEQFF
TRBV5-1,TRBJ2-7,-,CASSLFGGDGSYEQYF
TRBV3-1,TRBJ2-2,-,CASSQEGGGQGATTGELFF
TRBV12-3/TRBV12-4,TRBJ1-1,-,CASGGDRVFEAFF
TRBV5-1,TRBJ2-3,-,CASSLGGGADTQYF
TRBV7-9,TRBJ2-3,-,CASSGGLAGGTDTQYF
TRBV7-8,TRBJ1-5,-,CASSLNEGPRNQPQHF
TRBV6-1,TRBJ2-1,-,CASSTGQGVRQFF
TRBV4-2,TRBJ2-5,-,CASSQGRAVMRLAEETQYF
TRBV5-1,TRBJ2-3,-,CASSLSSAGGPADTQYF
TRBV28,TRBJ2-1,-,CASRYGSKPYNEQFF
TRBV15,TRBJ2-5,-,CATSRNHPGIETQYF
TRBV19,TRBJ1-5,-,CASSLTGASNQPQHF
TRBV12-3/TRBV12-4,TRBJ2-7,-,CASTQGLEQYF
TRBV20-1,TRBJ2-1,-,CSARDGGAGLAYEQFF
TRBV20-1,TRBJ2-7,-,CSAANSRGVDEQYF
TRBV15,TRBJ2-7,-,CATSRDARDRSYEQYF
TRBV12-3/TRBV12-4,TRBJ1-5,-,CASSHLGGNQPQHF
TRBV15,TRBJ2-1,-,CATSRTRKGGLYEQFF
TRBV2,TRBJ2-1,-,CASSEALRDRVNEQFF
TRBV6-1,TRBJ2-1,-,CASRSGTGGGNEQFF
TRBV14,TRBJ1-1,-,CASSWEGAAEAFF
TRBV5-1,TRBJ2-6,-,CASSWGLPPSGANVLTF
TRBV7-9,TRBJ2-7,-,CASSRKEGNPYEQYF
TRBV18,TRBJ2-2,medium-sized,CASSRTHPSSNTGELFF
TRBV18,TRBJ2-2,-,CASSPDRDDTGELFF
TRBV6-5,TRBJ2-7,-,CASSYSIGGGEQYF
TRBV7-9,TRBJ2-1,-,CASSFLWTAGVYNEQFF
TRBV12-3/TRBV12-4,TRBJ2-1,-,CASSATSGGNNEQFF
TRBV20-1,TRBJ2-7,-,CSARGQTNYEQYF
TRBV12-3/TRBV12-4,TRBJ2-1,-,CASSLTRAPRYNEQFF
TRBV5-6,TRBJ1-2,-,CASSLTGTDYGYTF
TRBV13,TRBJ2-7,-,CASSRGTGEQYF
TRBV5-1,TRBJ2-7,-,CASSSVGGPYEQYF
TRBV7-6,TRBJ2-5,-,CASSLRQGEETQYF
TRBV29-1,TRBJ2-3,-,CSVGGSADYTDTQYF
TRBV3-1,TRBJ2-5,-,CASSRALAAQETQYF
TRBV12-3/TRBV12-4,TRBJ2-1,-,CASSLGQGAGNEQFF
TRBV10-3,TRBJ1-5,-,CAISESWGADSNQPQHF
TRBV6-1,TRBJ2-3,-,CASRTGVGVSTDTQYF
TRBV6-4,TRBJ2-3,-,CASSVWPGTGDTQYF
TRBV12-3/TRBV12-4,TRBJ2-5,-,CASSRNLTQYF
TRBV28,TRBJ2-1,-,CASTPAGGLNEQFF
TRBV5-6,TRBJ1-2,-,CASSLSRTTYGYTF
TRBV28,TRBJ2-1,-,CAGSGRAPSLYNEQFF